This T cell receptor beta chain was sequenced for a study of cytomegalovirus exposure and HLA in healthy donors. As for the study in general: Approximately 200 million T cells yielded 100 million or so unique TCR beta sequences in earlier analysis. Study findings and constraints: Later analysis showed most CMV-associated TCR beta chains appearing HLA-restricted. An analysis that was carried out later associated 16,000 or so TCR beta sequences with HLA alleles at 0.05 false discovery rate.

The CDR3 length is 13 residues. Germline lookup yields CDR1 SGHRS and CDR2 YFSETQ. The V and J ends lost 3 bases and 4 bases, in that order; junction bases with no gene match: 2. The PCR ran on 60 Vbeta and 13 Jbeta primers. In the authors' methods: Per a later analysis, the number of unique TCR beta chains was about 80 million, of which about 10 million were shared. Libraries were prepared by immunoSEQ multiplex PCR; TCRdb keeps only in-frame clonotypes and omits some of them. V and J calls plus clone size are reproduced from that table; the DNA served to infer D and trimming. The table lists roughly 56,000 clones, 81% of them singletons. Concerning this clone itself: Its antigen is as yet unknown.

Sequencing was performed on PBMCs. The TCR was taken from a boy aged 10-17 years in good health and CMV-seropositive. The V gene is TRBV5-1, the J gene TRBJ2-3; 7 bases align to TRBD1. CDR3 sequence reads: CASSYGQADTQYF. The CDR3 DNA reads as TGCGCCAGCAGCTACGGACAGGCAGATACGCAGTATTTT.